A selection of T cell receptor beta chains follows, all from one sample in a study of OX40 agonist ivuxolimab in advanced cancers. Clones were read by immunoSEQ multiplex PCR, and TCRdb kept only the in-frame ones, dropping some. Of about 45,000 clones listed, around four fifths are singletons. The sample here was CD4+ or CD8+ T cells sorted from blood, taken in a trial of the OX40 agonist ivuxolimab. These receptors were obtained from an adult with an advanced solid tumor such as melanoma, head and neck, liver or kidney cancer. Both conserved end residues are trimmed from each CDR3. Part of the rows lack a size; the others show once, few, many or a class for expanded clones.

>TRBJ1-2|NA|TRBV9
ASSPRGAGDEYGYT
>TRBJ2-7|NA|TRBV28
ASSFPGGEQY
>TRBJ2-1|NA|TRBV13
ASSSGGRGRGYEQF
>TRBJ1-1|few|TRBV2
ASARGLMNTEAF
>TRBJ2-7|NA|TRBV5-6
ASSLGNNYEQY
>TRBJ2-1|NA|TRBV29-1
SVEQEGPNEQF
>TRBJ2-1|NA|TRBV5-4
ASTVQGAANEQF
>TRBJ2-6|NA|TRBV7-9
ASSLSTGANVLT
>TRBJ2-7|NA|TRBV29-1
SARGGSSYEQY
>TRBJ1-1|NA|TRBV5-4
ASSPPGREAF
>TRBJ2-1|NA|TRBV19
ASTPGDLHNEQF
>TRBJ2-1|NA|TRBV11-2
ASRPGPNRGYNERF
>TRBJ2-2|NA|TRBV4-2
ASSLSDTGELF
>TRBJ2-7|once|TRBV9
ASSVGQGLAYEQY
>TRBJ1-2|NA|TRBV5-4
ASSLAQYPGYGYT
>TRBJ2-3|NA|TRBV19
ASSLGTRGSDTQY
>TRBJ2-1|NA|TRBV2
ASSEAQDNPYNEQF
>TRBJ2-7|once|TRBV18
ASSPVALSYEQY
>TRBJ2-7|few|TRBV4-1
ASSQLGLKAEQY
>TRBJ2-7|NA|TRBV7-9
ASSLGGGNEQY
>TRBJ1-1|few|TRBV7-9
ASSWAEAF
>TRBJ2-7|NA|TRBV27
ASSFRGEQY
>TRBJ2-7|NA|TRBV4-1
ASSQELAGVYEQY
>TRBJ2-7|NA|TRBV7-9
ASSLEGGLQTGWN
>TRBJ1-4|few|TRBV19
ASSIGTGEEKLF
>TRBJ2-2|once|TRBV9
ASSARGTGELF
>TRBJ2-7|NA|TRBV19
ASSPGASYEQY
>TRBJ2-1|NA|TRBV15
ATSRAYNEQF
>TRBJ2-2|NA|TRBV6-4
ASRESGELF
>TRBJ1-2|few|TRBV4-1
ASSQEWAPNYGYT
>TRBJ2-7|NA|TRBV4-2
ASSQDDRYEQY
>TRBJ2-7|NA|TRBV7-8
ASSLIGVSYEQY
>TRBJ2-1|NA|TRBV7-3
ASSLTGLAGGRGNEQF
>TRBJ2-7|NA|TRBV5-1
ASFLRQGNYEQY
>TRBJ1-4|NA|TRBV29-1
SVGWGEKLF
>TRBJ2-5|NA|TRBV19
ASSMWSTKKETQY
>TRBJ1-1|NA|TRBV28
ASSLIGNTEAF
>TRBJ2-2|NA|TRBV29-1
SVPEGPGELF
>TRBJ1-5|once|TRBV4-1
ASSMGRNNQPQH
>TRBJ2-5|NA|TRBV5-6
ASSAGLAGGPRETQY
>TRBJ2-5|NA|TRBV6-1
ASSFLTGIGETQY
>TRBJ1-1|NA|TRBV13
ASSLTLGARNTEAF
>TRBJ1-1|NA|TRBV28
ASSPGQGATWAEAF
>TRBJ1-1|NA|TRBV6-4
ASSDGWANTEAF
>TRBJ2-3|NA|TRBV10-1
ASSEARESSYTQY
>TRBJ1-1|few|TRBV4-1
ASSQDDRKAF
>TRBJ2-4|NA|TRBV4-3
ASSPGNHIQY
>TRBJ1-3|medium-sized|TRBV10-3
AISEGTPSSGNTIY
>TRBJ2-7|NA|TRBV7-9
ASSQRDGAYEQY
>TRBJ2-5|NA|TRBV27
ASTGWAPETQY
>TRBJ1-2|NA|TRBV28
ASSLIQGALNGYT
>TRBJ2-5|NA|TRBV7-8
ASSLDRAYTRGTQY
>TRBJ2-1|NA|TRBV7-2
ASSLGFVEQF
>TRBJ2-1|NA|TRBV5-4
ASSLGAGPYNEQF
>TRBJ2-3|NA|TRBV5-4
ASSLAGEADTQY
>TRBJ2-2|many|TRBV15
ATSTYDGLAGGRANTGELF
>TRBJ1-2|NA|TRBV18
ASSPEFGGPNYGYT
>TRBJ1-1|NA|TRBV11-3
ASSYIGTPIEAF
>TRBJ2-3|NA|TRBV7-9
ASAGFPTDTQY